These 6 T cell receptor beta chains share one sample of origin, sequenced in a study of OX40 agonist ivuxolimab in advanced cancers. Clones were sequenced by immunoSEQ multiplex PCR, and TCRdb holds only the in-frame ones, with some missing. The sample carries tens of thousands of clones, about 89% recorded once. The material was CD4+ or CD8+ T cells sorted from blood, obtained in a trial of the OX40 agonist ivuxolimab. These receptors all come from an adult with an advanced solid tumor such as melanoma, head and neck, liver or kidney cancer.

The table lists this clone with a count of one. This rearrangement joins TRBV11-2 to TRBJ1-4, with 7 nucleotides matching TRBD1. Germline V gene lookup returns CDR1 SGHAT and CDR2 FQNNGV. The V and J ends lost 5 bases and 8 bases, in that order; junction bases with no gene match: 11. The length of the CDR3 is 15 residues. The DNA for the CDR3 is TGTGCCAGCAGCCAGCTCAGGGGGTATAACGAAAAACTGTTTTTT. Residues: CASSQLRGYNEKLFF.

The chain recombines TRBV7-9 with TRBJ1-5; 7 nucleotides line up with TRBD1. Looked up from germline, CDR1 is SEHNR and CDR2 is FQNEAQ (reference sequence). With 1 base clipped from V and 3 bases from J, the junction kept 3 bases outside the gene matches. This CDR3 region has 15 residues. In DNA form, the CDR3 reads TGTGCCAGCAGCTTAGGGGGGACAGCCAATCAGCCCCAGCATTTT. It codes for CASSLGGTANQPQHF.

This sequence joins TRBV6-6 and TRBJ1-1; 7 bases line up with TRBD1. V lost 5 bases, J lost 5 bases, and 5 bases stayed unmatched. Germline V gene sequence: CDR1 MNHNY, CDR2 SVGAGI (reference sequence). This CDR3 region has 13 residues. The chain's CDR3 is CASSQTGVTEAFF. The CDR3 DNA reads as TGTGCCAGCAGTCAAACAGGGGTAACTGAAGCTTTCTTT.

CDR3 DNA sequence: TGTGCCATCAGTGAGTCCCTGGACACCTCCTACGAGCAGTACTTC. Its translation is CAISESLDTSYEQYF. The rearrangement uses TRBV10-3 and TRBJ2-7, with D tentatively TRBD1 (5 bases). V was clipped by 0 bases and J by 0 bases, with 9 bases between them. CDR1 and CDR2 from the germline V gene are ENHRY and SYGVKD. The CDR3 totals 15 residues.

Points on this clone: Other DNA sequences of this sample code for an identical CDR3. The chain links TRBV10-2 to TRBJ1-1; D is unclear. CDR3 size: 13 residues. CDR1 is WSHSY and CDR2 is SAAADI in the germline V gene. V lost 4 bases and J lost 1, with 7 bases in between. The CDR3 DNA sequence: TGCGCCAGCAGTGTTACGGGGAACACTGAAGCTTTCTTT. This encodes CASSVTGNTEAFF.

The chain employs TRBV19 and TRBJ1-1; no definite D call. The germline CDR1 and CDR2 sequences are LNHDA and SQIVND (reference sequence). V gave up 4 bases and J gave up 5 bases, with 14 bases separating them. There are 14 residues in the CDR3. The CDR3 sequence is CASSSGQRRTEAFF. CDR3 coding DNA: TGTGCCAGTAGTAGTGGTCAGCGGCGGACTGAAGCTTTCTTT. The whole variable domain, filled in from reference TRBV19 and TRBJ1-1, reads DGGITQSPKYLFRKEGQNVTLSCEQNLNHDAMYWYRQDPGQGLRLIYYSQIVNDFQKGDIAEGYSVSREKKESFPLTVTSAQKNPTAFYLCASSSGQRRTEAFFGQGTRLTVV.